One and the same sample provided the 32 T cell receptor beta chains below, sequenced in a study of T cell repertoires in cytomegalovirus infection. No antigen has been identified for these receptors. TCRdb re-analysed the reads in MiXCR, keeping a single row per CDR3 protein. This sample has over 45,000 distinct CDR3 sequences, with approximately 20% found just once. The sample was CD8+ T cells from cultured PBMCs, taken from culture after CMV antigen stimulation. These receptors were collected from a human donor in good health (CMV status not recorded). Some clones in this sample may be carry-over from other donors' samples.

This clonotype was counted ten times or more. V gene TRBV7-9 combines with J gene TRBJ1-1, with D unclear. Deletions cut 5 bases from V and 6 bases from J, with 16 bases between. Germline loops: CDR1 SEHNR, CDR2 FQNEAQ (reference sequence). The CDR3 length is 14 residues. In DNA, the CDR3 is TGTGCCAGCAGCCCTTCCGGACTATCCTCTGAAGCTTTCTTT. This gives the protein CASSPSGLSSEAFF.

The genes are TRBV9 and TRBJ2-4, with D maybe TRBD1 (5 bases). The CDR3 runs to 13 residues. Germline values: CDR1 SGDLS, CDR2 YYNGEE. Trimming removed 3 bases from V and 8 bases from J, with 12 bases in between. The CDR3 coding sequence is TGTGCCAGCAGCGCCTTCGTAGGGGACATTCAGTACTTC. The encoded protein is CASSAFVGDIQYF.

Of note for this clonotype: A read error is possible here, since a much larger clone lies one base away. The rearrangement uses TRBV3-1 and TRBJ2-4, with D unclear. CDR1 LGHDT and CDR2 YNNKEL come from the germline V gene (reference sequence). The length of the CDR3 is 12 residues. This chain's CDR3 is CACSQVGNIQYF. For the CDR3, the DNA is TGTGCCTGCAGCCAAGTGGGGAACATTCAGTACTTC.

The chain couples TRBV18 to TRBJ1-2; the match to TRBD1 covers 7 bases. V trimming: 1 base; J trimming: 2 bases; junction bases outside the gene matches: 7. The CDR3 contains 16 residues. Looked up from germline, CDR1 is KGHSH and CDR2 is LQKENI. The CDR3 protein is CASSPQGALSNYGYTF. The CDR3 DNA reads TGTGCCAGCTCACCACAGGGGGCACTCAGCAACTATGGCTACACCTTC.

The sample holds a few counts of this clonotype. The chain combines TRBV20-1 with TRBJ2-5, with a weak D call TRBD1 (6 bases). The V gene's germline CDR1 is DFQATT and CDR2 SNEGSKA (reference sequence). The CDR3 is 16 residues long. V gave up 0 bases and J gave up 0 bases, with 14 bases separating them. This chain's CDR3 is CSARDVGRGDQETQYF. For the CDR3, the DNA is TGCAGTGCTAGAGATGTGGGCAGGGGTGACCAAGAGACCCAGTACTTC.

This clonotype has a count of ten or more. V and J are TRBV29-1 and TRBJ1-1, with TRBD1 as a possible D gene (6 bases). Trimming stripped 4 bases from V and 3 bases from J, with 18 bases between. CDR1 is SQVTM, CDR2 ANQGSEA, per germline. The CDR3 length is 15 residues. This chain's CDR3 is CSVVGTGTYDTEAFF. The CDR3 DNA sequence: TGCAGCGTTGTCGGAACAGGGACCTATGACACTGAAGCTTTCTTT.

This clonotype was observed many times. This chain connects TRBV7-6 to TRBJ2-5; possible D gene TRBD1, 5 bases. Trimming pared 1 base from V and 2 bases from J, leaving 11 bases between. Per the germline V gene, CDR1 is SGHVS and CDR2 is FNYEAQ. The CDR3 extends over 15 amino acids. CDR3 residues: CASSLDLTVQETQYF. In nucleotides, the CDR3 is TGTGCCAGCAGCTTAGATCTGACAGTACAAGAGACCCAGTACTTC.

The chain employs TRBV6-2 or TRBV6-3 and TRBJ1-1; 7 bases match TRBD1. The CDR3 totals 16 residues. The germline CDR1 and CDR2 sequences are MNHEY and SVGEGT. With 2 bases clipped from V and 2 bases from J, the junction kept 8 bases outside the gene matches. The CDR3: CASSYPRTGQNTEAFF. The CDR3 nucleotides are TGTGCCAGCAGTTACCCCCGGACAGGTCAAAACACTGAAGCTTTCTTT.

This clonotype came up many times. This chain joins TRBV7-2 and TRBJ2-7, with D unclear. The germline V gene encodes CDR1 SGHTA and CDR2 FQGNSA. V lost 6 bases to trimming and J lost 7 bases, with 13 bases between them. The CDR3 has 12 amino acids. CDR3 residues: CASRSDGLEQYF. The CDR3 DNA sequence: TGTGCCAGCAGATCCGACGGCCTGGAGCAGTACTTC.

Ten or more counts support this clonotype. V gene TRBV27 combines with J gene TRBJ1-1; no clear D. CDR3 size: 14 residues. Germline assignment: CDR1 MNHEY and CDR2 SMNVEV (reference sequence). The V end lost 0 bases, the J end lost 3 bases, and 8 bases lay between the germline ends. In DNA form, the CDR3 reads TGTGCCAGCAGTTTATCAGGCGTCTACACTGAAGCTTTCTTT. Protein product: CASSLSGVYTEAFF.

There are many counts of this clonotype. CDR3 DNA: TGTGCCATCAGTGAGGGGCGGAATAGCAATCAGCCCCAGCATTTT. Its translation is CAISEGRNSNQPQHF. The chain links TRBV10-3 to TRBJ1-5; D remains ambiguous. Germline CDR1 ENHRY, CDR2 SYGVKD. The CDR3 contains 15 residues. V dropped 2 bases and J dropped 0 bases, with 8 bases sitting between them.

The genes are TRBV19 and TRBJ1-1; D call uncertain. CDR3 length: 13 amino acids. The V gene lost 5 bases and the J gene lost 4 bases, with 11 bases spanning the gap. Germline CDR1 and CDR2: LNHDA and SQIVND (reference sequence). The CDR3 reads CASSAWSATEAFF. The CDR3 bases are TGTGCCAGTAGTGCCTGGTCCGCCACTGAAGCTTTCTTT.

This clonotype turned up a few times. The CDR3: CASSYEGDEQFF. DNA for the CDR3: TGTGCCAGCAGCTATGAGGGTGATGAGCAGTTCTTC. The rearrangement uses TRBV5-4 and TRBJ2-1, with D perhaps matching TRBD2 (5 bases). This CDR3 spans 12 amino acids. V was cut by 3 bases and J by 8 bases, with 9 bases left in between. The germline V gene has CDR1 SGHNT and CDR2 YYREEE (reference sequence).

This clonotype was detected ten times or more. The rearrangement links TRBV7-9 to TRBJ2-7, with 8 positions matching TRBD1. Germline V gene sequence: CDR1 SEHNR, CDR2 FQNEAQ (reference sequence). This CDR3 contains 15 residues. V lost 4 bases to trimming and J lost 2 bases; unmatched junction nucleotides: 7. In nucleotides, the CDR3 is TGTGCCAGCAGCTATTCGGACAGGGCAACCTACGAGCAGTACTTC. Translation gives CASSYSDRATYEQYF.

This clonotype was observed at least ten times. The chain links TRBV7-2 to TRBJ2-7; D ambiguous. V was trimmed by 5 bases and J by 6 bases, leaving 11 bases between them. Per the germline V gene, CDR1 is SGHTA and CDR2 is FQGNSA. The CDR3 has 12 residues. CDR3 DNA: TGTGCCAGCAGCCCACCGTCGGGCGAGCAGTACTTC. Translating gives CASSPPSGEQYF.

This clonotype appeared once. The chain joins TRBV12-3 or TRBV12-4 to TRBJ2-2, with 7 bases that match TRBD1. V shed 6 bases and J 4 bases; nucleotides not matched to a gene: 23. This CDR3 comprises 20 residues. CDR3 region: CASSFLVWDRGDQGTGELFF. In DNA form, the CDR3 reads TGTGCCAGCAGCTTTCTGGTTTGGGACAGAGGAGATCAGGGCACCGGGGAGCTGTTTTTT.

The rearrangement joins TRBV15 to TRBJ2-1; TRBD2 aligns across 9 bases. The germline V gene encodes CDR1 LNHNV and CDR2 YYDKDF (reference sequence). Unmatched junction bases numbered 8, after V lost 0 bases and J lost 8 bases. The CDR3 consists of 16 residues. DNA of the CDR3: TGTGCCACCAGCAGAGATTTAACTAGCGGGCAAGATGAGCAGTTCTTC. The encoded protein is CATSRDLTSGQDEQFF.

In this sample, this clonotype turned up a few times. CDR3 residues: CASSQTGTEAFF. CDR3 nucleotide sequence: TGTGCCAGCAGCCAAACAGGGACTGAAGCTTTCTTT. V gene TRBV6-2 or TRBV6-3 combines with J gene TRBJ1-1; tentative D call: TRBD1 (6 bases). The germline CDR1 and CDR2 sequences are MNHEY and SVGEGT. V gave up 6 bases and J gave up 5 bases, with 10 bases separating them. The CDR3 sequence is 12 residues long.

The chain is built from TRBV6-6 and TRBJ1-4, with unresolved D. CDR3 length: 12 residues. Trimming shortened V by 6 bases and J by 7 bases, and 9 bases separated the two germline ends. Germline V CDR1 and CDR2: MNHNY, SVGAGI (reference sequence). CDR3 nucleotides: TGTGCCAGCAGCCCGTATGCTGAAAAACTGTTTTTT. Protein sequence: CASSPYAEKLFF.

The rearrangement uses TRBV29-1 and TRBJ2-1; TRBD2 is a possible D gene (7 bases). Germline loops: CDR1 SQVTM, CDR2 ANQGSEA. The CDR3 covers 19 residues. With 4 bases removed from V and 2 bases from J, the gap between germline ends came to 27 bases. The CDR3, as DNA: TGCAGCGTTGGAGAGGGAGGGGGGGCGCATCCCCAGGCCTACAATGAGCAGTTCTTC. Its protein is CSVGEGGGAHPQAYNEQFF.

The table lists this clonotype with many counts. The chain recombines TRBV4-3 with TRBJ2-7; D is unclear. The CDR3 contains 13 residues. The V end was cut by 1 base, the J end by 4 bases, with 8 bases between. Germline V CDR1 and CDR2: LGHNA, YSLEER. Here the CDR3 reads CASSQALGYEQYF. CDR3 bases: TGCGCCAGCAGCCAAGCGTTAGGGTACGAGCAGTACTTC.

The V and J genes are TRBV15 and TRBJ2-4; TRBD2 matches at 8 bases. Germline V lookup: CDR1 LNHNV, CDR2 YYDKDF (reference sequence). V was clipped by 0 bases and J by 7 bases; unmatched bases: 11. The CDR3 totals 17 residues. CDR3 sequence (DNA): TGTGCCACCAGCAGAGATAAGTCGGGAGGGCCGAGGAACATTCAGTACTTC. Residues: CATSRDKSGGPRNIQYF.

This clonotype was found a few times. The chain uses TRBV2 and TRBJ2-7; D is ambiguous. Looked up from germline, CDR1 is SNHLY and CDR2 is FYNNEI. The V end lost 5 bases, the J end lost 3 bases, and 11 bases lay between the germline ends. This CDR3 is built from 13 residues. CDR3 coding DNA: TGTGCCAGCAGTACACTGGACGGCTACGAGCAGTACTTC. This codes for CASSTLDGYEQYF.

This clonotype is termed medium-sized (0.01 to 0.1%). The V and J genes are TRBV7-8 and TRBJ2-1; possibly TRBD1 or TRBD2 for D (5 bases each). V dropped 1 base and J dropped 1 base, with 11 bases sitting between them. Looked up from germline, CDR1 is SGHVS and CDR2 is FQNEAQ. The CDR3 sequence is 16 residues long. CDR3: CASSLDRRRSYNEQFF. As DNA, the CDR3 is TGTGCCAGCAGCTTAGACAGGCGGAGGTCCTACAATGAGCAGTTCTTC.

This clonotype was recorded a few times. The rearrangement joins TRBV29-1 to TRBJ2-1, with TRBD2 as a possible D gene (5 bases). Germline V CDR1 and CDR2: SQVTM, ANQGSEA. Trimming stripped 5 bases from V and 5 bases from J, with 7 bases between. The CDR3 consists of 11 residues. CDR3 amino acids: CSVLRDNEQFF. CDR3 coding DNA: TGCAGCGTTCTGAGGGACAATGAGCAGTTCTTC.

This clonotype has a handful of counts. The chain uses TRBV28 and TRBJ2-2, with 7 bases aligning to TRBD1. The junction had 7 bases not matched to a gene; V was cut back by 4 bases and J by 5 bases. Germline V gene lookup returns CDR1 MDHEN and CDR2 SYDVKM. There are 15 residues in the CDR3. The CDR3 DNA reads as TGTGCCAGCAGTTACGGACAGGCGTTGACCGGGGAGCTGTTTTTT. It yields the protein CASSYGQALTGELFF. The variable domain in full, completed from reference TRBV28 and TRBJ2-2, reads DVKVTQSSRYLVKRTGEKVFLECVQDMDHENMFWYRQDPGLGLRLIYFSYDVKMKEKGDIPEGYSVSREKKERFSLILESASTNQTSMYLCASSYGQALTGELFFGEGSRLTVL.

In its sample, this clonotype was seen many times. The rearrangement joins TRBV12-3 or TRBV12-4 to TRBJ2-7; D might be TRBD1 (5 bases). The CDR3 consists of 12 residues. V lost 3 bases to trimming and J lost 3 bases, with 6 bases between them. CDR3 region: CASSFDSYEQYF. CDR3 in DNA: TGTGCCAGCAGTTTCGACAGCTACGAGCAGTACTTC.

The V gene is TRBV29-1, the J gene TRBJ2-1, with no clear D. The CDR3 spans 14 residues. Germline loops: CDR1 SQVTM, CDR2 ANQGSEA. V was trimmed by 1 base and J by 2 bases, leaving 9 bases between them. CDR3: CSVEARTPYNEQFF. In DNA, the CDR3 is TGCAGCGTTGAAGCTCGCACCCCCTACAATGAGCAGTTCTTC.

This clonotype was seen a few times. This sequence joins TRBV6-5 and TRBJ2-7; a possible D gene is TRBD2 (5 bases). The ends were cut back, 6 bases at V and 4 bases at J, with 10 bases in the middle. The CDR3 consists of 12 residues. CDR1 is MNHEY and CDR2 is SVGAGI in the germline V gene. CDR3 loop: CASSPGLYEQYF. The CDR3 DNA follows: TGTGCCAGCAGCCCTGGACTTTACGAGCAGTACTTC.

The genes are TRBV12-3 or TRBV12-4 and TRBJ2-3; 7 bases line up with TRBD1. The CDR3 is 13 amino acids. V shed 5 bases and J 7 bases; nucleotides not matched to a gene: 6. The CDR3 DNA reads TGTGCCAGCAGTCCAGGGGGAATAAATACGCAGTATTTT. Translation gives CASSPGGINTQYF.

Only a few counts were recorded for this clonotype. This sequence joins TRBV19 and TRBJ2-7, with TRBD1 identical over 7 bases. J was trimmed by 7 bases and V by 4 bases; bases with no gene match: 7. The length of the CDR3 is 13 residues. The germline V gene encodes CDR1 LNHDA and CDR2 SQIVND (reference sequence). In nucleotides, the CDR3 is TGTGCCAGTAGTACCCCGACAGGGAGTGAGCAGTACTTC. Translated: CASSTPTGSEQYF.

In DNA, the CDR3 is TGTGCCAGCAGCTTAGAGGGGCTCCATGAAAAACTGTTTTTT. Its protein is CASSLEGLHEKLFF. The rearrangement uses TRBV7-9 and TRBJ1-4; possibly TRBD1 for D (5 bases). This CDR3 has 14 residues. The V end lost 1 base, the J end lost 6 bases, and 9 bases lay between the germline ends. Germline loops: CDR1 SEHNR, CDR2 FQNEAQ (reference sequence).